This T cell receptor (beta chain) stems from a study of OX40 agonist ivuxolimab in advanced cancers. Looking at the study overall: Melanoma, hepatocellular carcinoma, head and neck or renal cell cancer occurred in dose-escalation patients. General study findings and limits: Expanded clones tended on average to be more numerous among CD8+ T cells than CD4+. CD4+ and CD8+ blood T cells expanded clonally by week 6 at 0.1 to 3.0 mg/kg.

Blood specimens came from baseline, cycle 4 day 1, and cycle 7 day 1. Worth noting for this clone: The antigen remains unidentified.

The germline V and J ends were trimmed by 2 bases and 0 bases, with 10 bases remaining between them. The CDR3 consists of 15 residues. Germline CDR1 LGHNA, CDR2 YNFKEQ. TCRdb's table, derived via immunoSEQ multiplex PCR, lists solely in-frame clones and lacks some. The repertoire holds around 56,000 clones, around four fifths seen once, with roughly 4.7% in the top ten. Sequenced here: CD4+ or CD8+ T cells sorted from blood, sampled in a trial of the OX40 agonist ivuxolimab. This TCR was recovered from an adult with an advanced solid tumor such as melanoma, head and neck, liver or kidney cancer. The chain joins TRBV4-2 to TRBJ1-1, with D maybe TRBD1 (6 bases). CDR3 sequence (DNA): TGTGCCAGCAGCCAAACAGGGAGGATGAACACTGAAGCTTTCTTT. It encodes CASSQTGRMNTEAFF.